A single sample is the source of the 22 T cell receptor beta chains below, sequenced in a study of STAT3 mutations in large granular lymphocyte leukemia. Study-wide points: At least one immunodominant TCR beta clonotype appeared in every T-cell large granular lymphocyte leukemia patient.

Measured with immunoSEQ multiplex PCR; TCRdb has only the in-frame clones, and not every one. The sample contains some 30,000 clones, 70% to 90% of which appear only once. These receptors are not linked to any known antigen. Sequencing input: peripheral blood mononuclear cells. The source is a man aged 55 to 70 with T-cell large granular lymphocyte leukemia. Some clones in this sample may be carry-over from other donors' samples.

The rearrangement links TRBV5-4 to TRBJ2-1; possible D gene TRBD2, 6 bases. The CDR3 loop spans 15 amino acids. CDR1 SGHNT and CDR2 YYREEE come from the germline V gene (reference sequence). Trimming took off 2 bases at V and 3 bases at J, with 12 bases between the two ends. CDR3 sequence reads: CASSFLGTRYNEQFF. CDR3 nucleotides: TGTGCCAGCAGCTTTCTTGGGACTCGCTACAATGAGCAGTTCTTC.

This sequence joins TRBV5-4 and TRBJ1-2; 8 bases match TRBD1. This CDR3 comprises 15 residues. The junction had 9 bases not matched to a gene; V was cut back by 4 bases and J by 4 bases. Germline CDR1 SGHNT, CDR2 YYREEE (reference sequence). The CDR3 loop reads CASSAYGQGVYGYTF. The CDR3, as DNA: TGTGCCAGCAGCGCCTACGGACAGGGAGTCTATGGCTACACCTTC.

The V and J genes are TRBV7-2 and TRBJ2-7; either TRBD1 or TRBD2 may supply D (5 bases each). Germline V lookup: CDR1 SGHTA, CDR2 FQGNSA. The length of the CDR3 is 14 residues. With 1 base removed from V and 3 bases from J, the gap between germline ends came to 10 bases. The DNA of the CDR3 is TGTGCCAGCAGCTTAGGGGGGAGTGGCTACGAGCAGTACTTC. It specifies CASSLGGSGYEQYF.

This sequence joins TRBV29-1 and TRBJ1-2; D not certain. From germline, CDR1 is SQVTM and CDR2 ANQGSEA. The ends were cut back, 6 bases at V and 8 bases at J, with 19 bases in the middle. This CDR3 is 13 amino acids long. The CDR3 sequence is CSVPGLSLGGYTF. CDR3 nucleotides: TGCAGCGTCCCAGGACTAAGTCTGGGAGGCTACACCTTC.

The DNA of the CDR3 is TGCGCCAGCCAGGGACAGGGGGCGAATGAGCAGTTCTTC. As protein: CASQGQGANEQFF. This chain uses TRBV5-1 with TRBJ2-1, with 12 bases identical to TRBD1. V lost 7 bases and J lost 7; bases outside the gene matches: 3. The germline CDR1 and CDR2 sequences are SGHRS and YFSETQ. This CDR3 has 13 residues. The complete variable domain, with remaining parts taken from reference TRBV5-1 and TRBJ2-1, reads KAGVTQTPRYLIKTRGQQVTLSCSPISGHRSVSWYQQTPGQGLQFLFEYFSETQRNKGNFPGRFSGRQFSNSRSEMNVSTLELGDSALYLCASQGQGANEQFFGPGTRLTVL.

The rearrangement joins TRBV5-1 to TRBJ1-1; D might be TRBD1 (6 bases). The CDR3 contains 16 residues. Trimming shortened V by 0 bases and J by 4 bases, and 16 bases separated the two germline ends. CDR1 and CDR2 from the germline V gene are SGHRS and YFSETQ. CDR3: CASSLDGGARPTEAFF. Here the CDR3 DNA reads TGCGCCAGCAGCTTGGATGGGGGCGCCCGTCCCACTGAAGCTTTCTTT.

This chain uses TRBV28 with TRBJ1-1; D is unresolved. CDR3 length: 11 amino acids. V was pared by 7 bases and J by 5 bases, with 8 bases between. Germline CDR1 is MDHEN and CDR2 is SYDVKM. CDR3 amino acids: CASTSWTEAFF. In DNA form, the CDR3 reads TGTGCCAGCACATCCTGGACTGAAGCTTTCTTT. The whole variable domain, remainder taken from reference TRBV28 and TRBJ1-1, is DVKVTQSSRYLVKRTGEKVFLECVQDMDHENMFWYRQDPGLGLRLIYFSYDVKMKEKGDIPEGYSVSREKKERFSLILESASTNQTSMYLCASTSWTEAFFGQGTRLTVV.

CDR3 protein: CASSQGGGAEGYTF. CDR3 nucleotide sequence: TGTGCCAGCAGCCAAGGGGGGGGCGCGGAGGGCTACACCTTC. The gene calls are TRBV4-2 and TRBJ1-2, with D tentatively TRBD1 (6 bases). V lost 1 base and J 8 bases, leaving 14 bases between the germline ends. The CDR3 runs to 14 residues. CDR1 is LGHNA and CDR2 is YNFKEQ in the germline V gene.

The V call is TRBV30, the J call TRBJ2-1, with 8 positions matching TRBD2. Trimming took 4 bases from V and 6 from J; bases not matched to a gene: 2. CDR1 is GTSNPN and CDR2 is SVGIG in the germline V gene (reference sequence). This CDR3 has 12 residues. In nucleotides, the CDR3 is TGTGCCTGGACCGGGACTAGCAATGAGCAGTTCTTC. Translated: CAWTGTSNEQFF.

The V gene is TRBV5-4, the J gene TRBJ2-7; possible D gene TRBD2, 5 bases. CDR1 and CDR2 from the germline V gene are SGHNT and YYREEE (reference sequence). The CDR3 extends over 12 amino acids. Trimming removed 0 bases at V and 6 bases at J, with 7 bases between. CDR3 bases: TGTGCCAGCAGCTTGGTAGAGGGCGAGCAGTACTTC. The encoded protein is CASSLVEGEQYF.

V usage is TRBV5-4 and J usage is TRBJ2-7; D might be TRBD1 (7 bases). CDR3 length: 14 residues. From germline, CDR1 is SGHNT and CDR2 YYREEE (reference sequence). V gave up 4 bases and J gave up 4 bases, with 15 bases separating them. The CDR3 loop reads CASSVRRGQYEQYF. CDR3 coding DNA: TGTGCCAGCAGCGTGCGGAGGGGGCAATACGAGCAGTACTTC.

The gene calls are TRBV5-6 and TRBJ2-4; 11 bases line up with TRBD1. The germline V gene encodes CDR1 SGHDT and CDR2 YYEEEE. This CDR3 region has 13 residues. With 3 bases clipped from V and 8 bases from J, the junction kept 1 base outside the gene matches. The CDR3 reads CASSSDRGHIQYF. CDR3 DNA sequence: TGTGCCAGCAGCTCGGACAGGGGGCACATTCAGTACTTC.

This chain uses TRBV5-4 with TRBJ2-5; D gene uncertain. The CDR3 has 13 amino acids. Germline V CDR1 and CDR2: SGHNT, YYREEE (reference sequence). V dropped 3 bases and J dropped 3 bases, with 9 bases sitting between them. The CDR3 sequence: CASSWWSEETQYF. CDR3 bases: TGTGCCAGCAGCTGGTGGAGTGAAGAGACCCAGTACTTC.

The rearrangement links TRBV2 to TRBJ1-2, with 8 bases that match TRBD1. J lost 6 bases, V lost 6 bases, and 12 bases had no gene match. CDR1 is SNHLY and CDR2 is FYNNEI in the germline V gene. The CDR3 extends over 15 amino acids. CDR3 sequence: CASSRDRLNDHGYTF. The CDR3 DNA reads as TGTGCCAGCAGCCGGGACAGGTTGAATGACCATGGCTACACCTTC.

The V call is TRBV12-5, the J call TRBJ1-4; maybe TRBD1 (5 bases). Trimming cost V 6 bases and J 7 bases, with 18 bases left between them. This CDR3 is 15 amino acids long. Germline V CDR1 and CDR2: LGHNT, FRNRAP. The CDR3 loop reads CASGSQGSMSEKLFF. CDR3 nucleotides: TGTGCTAGTGGCTCCCAGGGTTCCATGAGTGAAAAACTGTTTTTT.

The rearrangement joins TRBV28 to TRBJ2-7; 7 bases agree with TRBD2. Per germline, CDR1 MDHEN and CDR2 SYDVKM. V shed 5 bases, J shed 5 bases, and the junction held 18 bases outside the gene matches. This CDR3 is built from 17 residues. The CDR3 loop reads CASSPPLGGGPNHEQYF. The CDR3 nucleotides read TGTGCCAGCAGTCCCCCCCTTGGGGGAGGGCCGAATCACGAGCAGTACTTC.

About this clone: Likely a read error: the CDR3 ends without its conserved phenylalanine or tryptophan. Because the CDR3's place on the DNA is in doubt, the DNA is left out and the CDR3 is given as listed by TCRdb. The chain links TRBV6-5 to TRBJ2-7; the D call of TRBD2 is as the table states it, not checked on the DNA. The length of the CDR3 is 13 amino acids, counting both ends. CDR1 is MNHEY and CDR2 is SVGAGI in the germline V gene. The chain's CDR3 is CASSYGLERELIL.

The chain carries TRBV5-1 and TRBJ2-1, with 9 positions matching TRBD2. CDR1 is SGHRS, CDR2 YFSETQ, per germline. V trimming: 4 bases; J trimming: 1 base; junction bases outside the gene matches: 9. The CDR3 sequence is 17 residues long. CDR3 protein: CASSPVVAGGSYNEQFF. As DNA, the CDR3 is TGCGCCAGCAGCCCCGTTGTGGCGGGAGGGTCCTACAATGAGCAGTTCTTC.

By sample fraction, this clone is medium-sized. The V and J genes are TRBV2 and TRBJ1-6, with D hard to call. The CDR3 extends over 15 amino acids. The germline CDR1 and CDR2 sequences are SNHLY and FYNNEI. V was clipped by 6 bases and J by 7 bases, with 16 bases between them. The CDR3 loop reads CASRARGQRNSPLHF. The CDR3 DNA reads as TGTGCCAGCAGGGCGAGAGGGCAACGGAATTCACCCCTCCACTTT. Looking up the rest from reference TRBV2 and TRBJ1-6 gives the full variable domain: EPEVTQTPSHQVTQMGQEVILRCVPISNHLYFYWYRQILGQKVEFLVSFYNNEISEKSEIFDDQFSVERPDGSNFTLKIRSTKLEDSAMYFCASRARGQRNSPLHFGNGTRLTVT.

This clone is a singleton in its sample. The junction and the germline gene differ at one end; a read error may be behind it. This chain links TRBV27 with TRBJ2-1; 13 bases align to TRBD2. This CDR3 spans 17 amino acids. The V gene's germline CDR1 is MNHEY and CDR2 SMNVEV (reference sequence). This chain's CDR3 is CASGFTSGRALGNEQFF. The CDR3 nucleotides are TGTGCCAGCGGTTTTACTAGCGGGAGGGCCTTAGGCAATGAGCAGTTCTTC.

The chain is built from TRBV5-1 and TRBJ2-5; 10 bases line up with TRBD1. The length of the CDR3 is 16 residues. Germline CDR1 SGHRS, CDR2 YFSETQ. The V gene end was trimmed by 5 bases and the J gene end by 2 bases; junction bases not matched to a gene: 9. The chain's CDR3 is CASRSGQGTHQETQYF. CDR3 bases: TGCGCCAGCAGATCGGGACAGGGGACCCATCAAGAGACCCAGTACTTC.

J is TRBJ2-7 and V is TRBV15, with D tentatively TRBD2 (6 bases). V was pared by 3 bases and J by 5 bases, with 17 bases between. The CDR3 contains 15 residues. Per germline, CDR1 LNHNV and CDR2 YYDKDF (reference sequence). CDR3 sequence reads: CATSSKDGGKDEQYF. Written as DNA, the CDR3 is TGTGCCACCAGCAGTAAGGACGGAGGGAAGGACGAGCAGTACTTC. The entire variable domain, with the rest obtained from reference TRBV15 and TRBJ2-7, is as follows: DAMVIQNPRYQVTQFGKPVTLSCSQTLNHNVMYWYQQKSSQAPKLLFHYYDKDFNNEADTPDNFQSRRPNTSFCFLDIRSPGLGDTAMYLCATSSKDGGKDEQYFGPGTRLTVT.